The TCR beta chain described here comes from a study of T cells in Graves' hyperthyroidism and ophthalmopathy. V was pared by 3 bases and J by 3 bases, with 6 bases of the junction left unmatched. Germline V lookup: CDR1 LNHDA, CDR2 SQIVND (reference sequence). This CDR3 has 16 amino acids. RNA transcripts served as the template for amplifying TCR beta CDR3 regions. RT-PCR in the first round (using the HTBI primer set) targeted the TCR CDR3. Using its own MiXCR run on the multiplex PCR reads, TCRdb lists one record per CDR3 protein. The repertoire holds about 640,000 distinct CDR3 sequences, about 20% seen once, with approximately 30% in the top ten.

This clonotype originated in a man under 40 with Graves' ophthalmopathy. Source material: blood. The J gene is TRBJ1-5, the V gene TRBV19; 9 positions agree with TRBD1. The CDR3 loop is CASSMDRGPTNQPQHF. DNA for the CDR3: TGTGCCAGTAGTATGGACAGGGGTCCCACCAATCAGCCCCAGCATTTT.